The 27 T cell receptor beta chains below were found in one sample sequenced in a study of T cell changes during pregnancy in multiple sclerosis. Only in-frame clones appear in the TCRdb table, and some are missing; sequencing was by immunoSEQ multiplex PCR. Here the sample spans around 30,000 clones, around 94% being singletons. Sample: CD4+ T cells from peripheral blood mononuclear cells, taken in the first trimester of pregnancy. All receptors come from a female donor with multiple sclerosis, enrolled in a pregnancy study.

This chain links TRBV7-2 with TRBJ2-3, with D possibly matching TRBD2 (5 bases). Between the trimmed V and J ends, which lost 3 bases and 6 bases, there was a span of 13 bases. Looked up from germline, CDR1 is SGHTA and CDR2 is FQGNSA. The CDR3 contains 14 residues. The CDR3 DNA is TGTGCCAGCAGCTTGTATACTAGGTCGGATACGCAGTATTTT. This encodes CASSLYTRSDTQYF.

This clone showed up just once. V is TRBV29-1 and J is TRBJ2-5, with D possibly TRBD1 on 6 matching bases. V gave up 2 bases and J gave up 4 bases, with 11 bases separating them. CDR3 length: 13 amino acids. Germline-derived CDR1 and CDR2 are SQVTM and ANQGSEA. The CDR3 nucleotides read TGCAGCGTTGAATCCCAAGGGGGAGAGACCCAGTACTTC. It translates to CSVESQGGETQYF.

V usage is TRBV5-5 and J usage is TRBJ1-1; D unresolved. In germline, CDR1 is SGHKS, CDR2 YYEKEE (reference sequence). The V and J ends lost 4 bases and 1 base respectively, with 8 bases between them. This CDR3 contains 13 residues. CDR3 loop: CASSRLGNTEAFF. CDR3 DNA: TGTGCCAGCAGCCGACTAGGGAACACTGAAGCTTTCTTT.

Only one count was recorded for this clone. This chain joins TRBV4-1 and TRBJ1-2; unclear D gene. The CDR3 has 13 residues. Per the germline V gene, CDR1 is MGHRA and CDR2 is YSYEKL. V was pared by 0 bases and J by 4 bases, with 6 bases between. The CDR3 DNA reads as TGCGCCAGCAGCCAAGATCCACTCTATGGCTACACCTTC. Its translation: CASSQDPLYGYTF.

This chain connects TRBV5-4 to TRBJ2-3, with TRBD2 identical over 11 bases. This CDR3 contains 15 residues. Germline V CDR1 and CDR2: SGHNT, YYREEE (reference sequence). The V gene end was trimmed by 4 bases and the J gene end by 8 bases; junction bases not matched to a gene: 9. The CDR3 DNA sequence: TGTGCCAGCAGCGCCGGGACTAGCGGACAAATTACGCAGTATTTT. This translates into CASSAGTSGQITQYF.

V gene TRBV19 combines with J gene TRBJ1-2; D is perhaps TRBD1 (5 bases). This CDR3 spans 13 amino acids. Germline assignment: CDR1 LNHDA and CDR2 SQIVND (reference sequence). Trimming left V 3 bases short and J 8 bases short, with 13 bases between. In nucleotides, the CDR3 is TGTGCCAGTAGTATGGGCAGGGTCGAAGGCTACACCTTC. Amino acids: CASSMGRVEGYTF.

The V and J genes are TRBV7-3 and TRBJ1-1; D unclear. Germline loops: CDR1 SGHTA, CDR2 FQGTGA. Between the trimmed V and J ends, which lost 2 bases and 1 base, there was a span of 8 bases. CDR3 size: 14 residues. This chain's CDR3 is CASSLHPGNTEAFF. The CDR3 region has the DNA TGTGCCAGCAGCTTACACCCAGGGAACACTGAAGCTTTCTTT.

V usage is TRBV5-1 and J usage is TRBJ2-7, with 8 bases matching TRBD1. Germline CDR1 reads SGHRS; CDR2 reads YFSETQ. The V segment lost 0 bases and the J segment 7 bases; nucleotides outside the gene matches: 6. The CDR3 extends over 14 amino acids. CDR3 nucleotide sequence: TGCGCCAGCAGCTTGGGGACAGGGTCGGGAGAGCAGTACTTC. Translated, it gives CASSLGTGSGEQYF. The complete variable domain, with remaining parts taken from reference TRBV5-1 and TRBJ2-7, reads KAGVTQTPRYLIKTRGQQVTLSCSPISGHRSVSWYQQTPGQGLQFLFEYFSETQRNKGNFPGRFSGRQFSNSRSEMNVSTLELGDSALYLCASSLGTGSGEQYFGPGTRLTVT.

The V and J genes are TRBV30 and TRBJ1-4, with D perhaps matching TRBD1 (5 bases). V lost 5 bases to trimming and J lost 5 bases, with 12 bases between them. This CDR3 has 13 residues. Germline V gene data show CDR1 as GTSNPN and CDR2 as SVGIG (reference sequence). The CDR3 loop is CAWDSGVNEKLFF. CDR3 coding DNA: TGTGCCTGGGACTCGGGGGTGAATGAAAAACTGTTTTTT.

This rearrangement joins TRBV7-3 to TRBJ2-3, with 13 bases aligning to TRBD2. CDR1 is SGHTA and CDR2 is FQGTGA in the germline V gene. CDR3 length equals 16 residues. V lost 5 bases to trimming and J lost 8 bases; unmatched junction nucleotides: 10. CDR3 sequence reads: CASSLQLAGGPGTQYF. As DNA, the CDR3 is TGTGCCAGCAGCCTCCAACTAGCGGGGGGGCCCGGTACGCAGTATTTT.

This chain links TRBV7-3 with TRBJ2-3, with 12 bases lining up with TRBD2. V was pared by 0 bases and J by 9 bases, with 7 bases of the junction left unmatched. Germline V lookup: CDR1 SGHTA, CDR2 FQGTGA. The CDR3 has 16 amino acids. The DNA for the CDR3 is TGTGCCAGCAGCTTAACTCCTAGCGGGGGGGCCGGGACGCAGTATTTT. Translating gives CASSLTPSGGAGTQYF.

The chain is built from TRBV5-1 and TRBJ2-7; D not certain. The CDR3 sequence is 13 residues long. The germline V gene has CDR1 SGHRS and CDR2 YFSETQ. V was trimmed by 2 bases and J by 3 bases, leaving 9 bases between them. This CDR3 is CASSFTADYEQYF. CDR3 nucleotide sequence: TGCGCCAGCAGCTTCACAGCCGACTACGAGCAGTACTTC.

This clone turned up a few times. The gene calls are TRBV7-8 and TRBJ2-2; TRBD2 agrees at 12 bases. V shed 2 bases and J 6 bases; nucleotides not matched to a gene: 10. The CDR3 runs to 18 residues. The germline V gene encodes CDR1 SGHVS and CDR2 FQNEAQ. The CDR3 loop is CASSLRALAGGPPGELFF. CDR3 coding DNA: TGTGCCAGCAGCTTAAGGGCTCTAGCGGGGGGGCCGCCCGGGGAGCTGTTTTTT.

The rearrangement joins TRBV18 to TRBJ2-5; tentative D call: TRBD2 (7 bases). Germline-derived CDR1 and CDR2 are KGHSH and LQKENI. The CDR3 loop spans 14 amino acids. The ends were cut back, 3 bases at V and 4 bases at J, with 12 bases in the middle. As DNA, the CDR3 is TGTGCCAGCTCACCGATGGGAGGGGGAGAGACCCAGTACTTC. Amino acids: CASSPMGGGETQYF. The whole variable domain, remainder taken from reference TRBV18 and TRBJ2-5, is NAGVMQNPRHLVRRRGQEARLRCSPMKGHSHVYWYRQLPEEGLKFMVYLQKENIIDESGMPKERFSAEFPKEGPSILRIQQVVRGDSAAYFCASSPMGGGETQYFGPGTRLLVL.

V and J are TRBV29-1 and TRBJ2-3; the D gene is possibly TRBD1 (5 bases). The CDR3 spans 15 residues. V gave up 8 bases and J gave up 0 bases, with 18 bases separating them. Looked up from germline, CDR1 is SQVTM and CDR2 is ANQGSEA. CDR3 in amino acids: CSIRGQGTSTDTQYF. Here the CDR3 DNA reads TGCAGCATAAGGGGCCAGGGAACTAGCACAGATACGCAGTATTTT.

The V and J genes are TRBV5-1 and TRBJ1-4; the D gene is possibly TRBD1 (6 bases). This CDR3 has 14 amino acids. V was trimmed by 4 bases and J by 3 bases, leaving 10 bases between them. Germline CDR1 reads SGHRS; CDR2 reads YFSETQ. The CDR3 region has the DNA TGCGCCAGCAGCCTACAGGGAGCTAATGAAAAACTGTTTTTT. Encoded protein: CASSLQGANEKLFF.

This chain joins TRBV6-6 and TRBJ1-1; D might be TRBD1 (6 bases). Germline lookup yields CDR1 MNHNY and CDR2 SVGAGI (reference sequence). The CDR3 totals 13 residues. Trimming pared 7 bases from V and 0 bases from J, leaving 9 bases between. CDR3 nucleotide sequence: TGTGCCAGCATTACAGGGTTGAACACTGAAGCTTTCTTT. It specifies CASITGLNTEAFF.

The chain joins TRBV28 to TRBJ1-2, with 10 bases fitting TRBD1. Germline assignment: CDR1 MDHEN and CDR2 SYDVKM. V shed 2 bases and J 6 bases; nucleotides not matched to a gene: 9. The CDR3 is 16 amino acids. The CDR3 here is CASSLLGQGVVDGYTF. Here the CDR3 DNA reads TGTGCCAGCAGTTTACTTGGACAGGGGGTAGTAGATGGCTACACCTTC.

This sequence joins TRBV2 and TRBJ1-1; 7 positions match TRBD1. The trim removed 4 bases at V and 1 base at J, leaving 6 bases unmatched. Germline V CDR1 and CDR2: SNHLY, FYNNEI. This CDR3 has 15 amino acids. CDR3 DNA sequence: TGTGCCAGCAGTGCCTCCAGGACAGGGAACACTGAAGCTTTCTTT. Protein sequence: CASSASRTGNTEAFF.

V is TRBV9 and J is TRBJ1-2; 8 bases align to TRBD1. V lost 4 bases and J lost 4; bases outside the gene matches: 6. Germline assignment: CDR1 SGDLS and CDR2 YYNGEE. This CDR3 contains 14 residues. The CDR3 DNA reads TGTGCCAGCAGCCCCGGACAGGGATTCTATGGCTACACCTTC. This encodes CASSPGQGFYGYTF. The full variable domain, with the rest looked up from reference TRBV9 and TRBJ1-2, is DSGVTQTPKHLITATGQRVTLRCSPRSGDLSVYWYQQSLDQGLQFLIQYYNGEERAKGNILERFSAQQFPDLHSELNLSSLELGDSALYFCASSPGQGFYGYTFGSGTRLTVV.

The rearrangement uses TRBV5-1 and TRBJ1-1; the D gene is possibly TRBD1 (6 bases). CDR3 length equals 15 residues. From germline, CDR1 is SGHRS and CDR2 YFSETQ. With 0 bases removed from V and 4 bases from J, the gap between germline ends came to 13 bases. The CDR3 region has the DNA TGCGCCAGCAGCTTGGAGGGGGTCGTGGGCACTGAAGCTTTCTTT. Amino acids: CASSLEGVVGTEAFF.

The chain carries TRBV9 and TRBJ2-3; D remains unclear. Germline V CDR1 and CDR2: SGDLS, YYNGEE. CDR3 size: 14 residues. V lost 1 base to trimming and J lost 4 bases, with 10 bases between them. In nucleotides, the CDR3 is TGTGCCAGCAGCGTAACAGAGAGAGCAGATACGCAGTATTTT. Translation: CASSVTERADTQYF.

J is TRBJ1-5 and V is TRBV19, with D perhaps matching TRBD1 (6 bases). The CDR3 runs 14 residues. The V end lost 6 bases, the J end lost 0 bases, and 9 bases lay between the germline ends. The germline V gene has CDR1 LNHDA and CDR2 SQIVND (reference sequence). The CDR3 loop reads CASRDSYSNQPQHF. CDR3 bases: TGTGCCAGTAGGGACAGTTATAGCAATCAGCCCCAGCATTTT.

This chain joins TRBV5-6 and TRBJ1-3, with 9 nucleotides matching TRBD1. CDR1 and CDR2 from the germline V gene are SGHDT and YYEEEE. This CDR3 has 13 residues. V trimming: 4 bases; J trimming: 7 bases; junction bases outside the gene matches: 3. CDR3 nucleotides: TGTGCCAGCAGCCGTGGACAGGGGAACACCATATATTTT. Translated: CASSRGQGNTIYF.

This clone was observed a few times. The chain links TRBV18 to TRBJ1-1; D might be TRBD1 (5 bases). The germline V gene has CDR1 KGHSH and CDR2 LQKENI. The CDR3 contains 13 residues. The germline V and J ends were trimmed by 3 bases and 5 bases, with 10 bases remaining between them. CDR3 sequence: CASSPIRETEAFF. CDR3 coding DNA: TGTGCCAGCTCACCTATCAGGGAAACTGAAGCTTTCTTT.

The rearrangement links TRBV28 to TRBJ2-7; D is perhaps TRBD1 (6 bases). The V gene lost 2 bases and the J gene lost 6 bases, with 17 bases spanning the gap. From germline, CDR1 is MDHEN and CDR2 SYDVKM. The CDR3 loop spans 15 amino acids. The CDR3 loop reads CASSLAATGTCEQYF. DNA for the CDR3: TGTGCCAGCAGTTTAGCCGCGACAGGAACCTGCGAGCAGTACTTC.

The chain has TRBV6-1 and TRBJ2-7; D might be TRBD2 (5 bases). The germline V gene encodes CDR1 MNHNS and CDR2 SASEGT. V lost 6 bases and J 2 bases, leaving 11 bases between the germline ends. CDR3 length: 13 amino acids. CDR3 amino acids: CASSGGRAYEQYF. Written as DNA, the CDR3 is TGTGCCAGCAGCGGAGGACGGGCCTACGAGCAGTACTTC.